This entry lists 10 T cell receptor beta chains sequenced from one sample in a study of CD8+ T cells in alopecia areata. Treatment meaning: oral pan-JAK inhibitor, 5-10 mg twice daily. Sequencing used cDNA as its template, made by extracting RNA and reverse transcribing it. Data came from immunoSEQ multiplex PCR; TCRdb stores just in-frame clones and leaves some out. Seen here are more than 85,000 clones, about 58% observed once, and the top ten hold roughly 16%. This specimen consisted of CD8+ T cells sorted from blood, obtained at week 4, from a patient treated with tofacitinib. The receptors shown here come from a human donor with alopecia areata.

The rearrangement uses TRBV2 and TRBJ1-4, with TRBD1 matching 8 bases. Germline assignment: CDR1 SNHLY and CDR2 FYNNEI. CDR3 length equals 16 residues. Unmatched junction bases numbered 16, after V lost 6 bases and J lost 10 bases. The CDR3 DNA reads TGTGCCAGCAGAGCCACTGCAGGGGGCGCCTCTGGAAAACTGTTTTTT. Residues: CASRATAGGASGKLFF.

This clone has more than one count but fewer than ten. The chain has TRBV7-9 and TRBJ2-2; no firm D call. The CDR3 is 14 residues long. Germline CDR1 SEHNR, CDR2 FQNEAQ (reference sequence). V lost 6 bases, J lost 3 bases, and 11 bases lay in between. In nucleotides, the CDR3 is TGTGCCAGCAGTTCCGGGCCTCACACCGGGGAGCTGTTTTTT. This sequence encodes CASSSGPHTGELFF.

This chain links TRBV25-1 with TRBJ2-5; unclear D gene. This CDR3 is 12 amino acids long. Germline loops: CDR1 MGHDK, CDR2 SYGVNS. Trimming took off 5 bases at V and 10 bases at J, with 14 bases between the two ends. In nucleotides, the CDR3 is TGTGCCAGCAGTACCCCGACCGACCGCCAGTACTTC. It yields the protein CASSTPTDRQYF.

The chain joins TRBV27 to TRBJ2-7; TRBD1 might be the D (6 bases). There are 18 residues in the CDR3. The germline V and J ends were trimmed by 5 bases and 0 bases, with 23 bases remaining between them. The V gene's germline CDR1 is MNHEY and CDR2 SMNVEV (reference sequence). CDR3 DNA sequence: TGTGCCAGCAGTCCCCTAACCCCCGGGACACCCAGCTCCTACGAGCAGTACTTC. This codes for CASSPLTPGTPSSYEQYF.

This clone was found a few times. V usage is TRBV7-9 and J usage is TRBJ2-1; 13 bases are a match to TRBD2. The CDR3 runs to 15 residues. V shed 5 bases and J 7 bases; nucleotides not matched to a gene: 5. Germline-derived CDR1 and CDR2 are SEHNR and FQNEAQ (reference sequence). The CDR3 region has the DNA TGTGCCAGCAGCACGGGACTAGCGGGAAATAATGAGCAGTTCTTC. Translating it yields CASSTGLAGNNEQFF. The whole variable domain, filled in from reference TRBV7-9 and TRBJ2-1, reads DTGVSQNPRHKITKRGQNVTFRCDPISEHNRLYWYRQTLGQGPEFLTYFQNEAQLEKSRLLSDRFSAERPKGSFSTLEIQRTEQGDSAMYLCASSTGLAGNNEQFFGPGTRLTVL.

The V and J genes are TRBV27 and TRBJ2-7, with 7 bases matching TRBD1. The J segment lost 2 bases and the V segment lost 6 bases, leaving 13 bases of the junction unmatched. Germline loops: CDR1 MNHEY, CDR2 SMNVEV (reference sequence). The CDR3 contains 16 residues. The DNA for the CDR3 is TGTGCCAGCAGCCTCCGGGTGGACAGGACCCCCTACGAGCAGTACTTC. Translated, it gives CASSLRVDRTPYEQYF.

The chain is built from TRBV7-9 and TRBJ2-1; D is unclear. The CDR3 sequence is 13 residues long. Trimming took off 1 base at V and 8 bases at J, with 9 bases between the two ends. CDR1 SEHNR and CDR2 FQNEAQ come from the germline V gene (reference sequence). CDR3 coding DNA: TGTGCCAGCAGCTTAGAAGGTCGCTATGAGCAGTTCTTC. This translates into CASSLEGRYEQFF. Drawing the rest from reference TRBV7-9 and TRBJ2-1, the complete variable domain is DTGVSQNPRHKITKRGQNVTFRCDPISEHNRLYWYRQTLGQGPEFLTYFQNEAQLEKSRLLSDRFSAERPKGSFSTLEIQRTEQGDSAMYLCASSLEGRYEQFFGPGTRLTVL.

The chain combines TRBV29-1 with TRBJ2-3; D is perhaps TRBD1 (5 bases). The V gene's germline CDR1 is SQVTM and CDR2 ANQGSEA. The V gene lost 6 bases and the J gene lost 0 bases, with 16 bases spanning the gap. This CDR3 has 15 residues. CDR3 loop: CSVRPQGSSTDTQYF. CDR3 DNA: TGCAGCGTCAGACCTCAGGGTTCTAGCACAGATACGCAGTATTTT.

In DNA, the CDR3 is TGTGCCAGCAGCTACTGGACAGGGCTGAACACTGAAGCTTTCTTT. Translation gives CASSYWTGLNTEAFF. V gene TRBV7-6 combines with J gene TRBJ1-1; 8 positions agree with TRBD1. The CDR3 loop spans 15 amino acids. The germline V gene encodes CDR1 SGHVS and CDR2 FNYEAQ. The junction had 4 bases not matched to a gene; V was cut back by 4 bases and J by 0 bases. Full variable domain (outside the CDR3, taken from reference TRBV7-6 and TRBJ1-1): GAGVSQSPRYKVTKRGQDVALRCDPISGHVSLYWYRQALGQGPEFLTYFNYEAQQDKSGLPNDRFSAERPEGSISTLTIQRTEQRDSAMYRCASSYWTGLNTEAFFGQGTRLTVV.

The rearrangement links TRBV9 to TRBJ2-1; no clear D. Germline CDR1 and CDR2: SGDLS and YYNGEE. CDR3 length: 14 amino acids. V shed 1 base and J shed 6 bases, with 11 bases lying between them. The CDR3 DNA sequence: TGTGCCAGCAGCGTATGGAACACCCCCAATGAGCAGTTCTTC. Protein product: CASSVWNTPNEQFF.